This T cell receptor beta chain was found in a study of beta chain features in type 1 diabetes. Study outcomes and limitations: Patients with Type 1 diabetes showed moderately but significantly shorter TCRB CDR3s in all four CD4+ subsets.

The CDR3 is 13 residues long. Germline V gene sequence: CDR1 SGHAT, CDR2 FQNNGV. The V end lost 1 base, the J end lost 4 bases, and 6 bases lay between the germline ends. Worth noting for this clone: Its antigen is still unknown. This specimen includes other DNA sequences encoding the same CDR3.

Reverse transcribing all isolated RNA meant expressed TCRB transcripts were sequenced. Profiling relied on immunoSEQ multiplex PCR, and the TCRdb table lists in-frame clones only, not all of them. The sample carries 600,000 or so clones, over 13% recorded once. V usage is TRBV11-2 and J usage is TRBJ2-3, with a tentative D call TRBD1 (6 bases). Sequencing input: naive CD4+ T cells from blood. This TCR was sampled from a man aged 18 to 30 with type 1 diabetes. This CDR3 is CASSLGQADTQYF. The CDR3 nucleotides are TGTGCCAGCAGCTTAGGACAGGCAGATACGCAGTATTTT.